A selection of T cell receptor beta chains follows, all from one sample in a study of T-cell memory formation after mild COVID-19. Each CDR3 protein is one row after TCRdb ran MiXCR on the 5' RACE reads. The table records about 200,000 distinct CDR3 sequences, over 9% of them present only once. The sample comprised PBMCs or a T cell subset sorted from them (not recorded which). These receptor sequences come from a man between 18 and 35 years old who had mild COVID-19 (a few samples of this study predate the infection). Cell type and time point are not known. CDR3s include the opening cysteine and the closing phenylalanine or tryptophan. The D gene is left open where the match is weak. Some rows mark clone size as missing; the rest say once, few, many or name a class of expanded clone.

j_gene | v_gene | d_gene | abundance | CDR3aa | CDR3nt
TRBJ1-6 | TRBV27 | - | many | CASRTIRGGYSPLHF | TGTGCCAGCAGAACGATCAGGGGTGGTTATTCACCCCTCCACTTT
TRBJ2-5 | TRBV6-1 | TRBD2 | few | CASSESTSGHRTQYF | TGTGCCAGCAGTGAGTCGACTAGCGGGCATCGGACCCAGTACTTC
TRBJ2-5 | TRBV7-9 | - | many | CASSLYGLAQETQYF | TGTGCCAGCAGCTTATATGGTCTAGCACAAGAGACCCAGTACTTC
TRBJ1-2 | TRBV7-2 | TRBD1 | many | CASKTGDANYGYTF | TGTGCCAGCAAAACAGGGGACGCTAACTATGGCTACACCTTC
TRBJ2-2 | TRBV7-3 | - | few | CASSQGWLPYTGELFF | TGTGCCAGCAGCCAAGGGTGGCTACCGTACACCGGGGAGCTGTTTTTT
TRBJ1-1 | TRBV5-8 | - | - | CASSFTLIHTEAFF | TGTGCCAGCAGCTTTACCCTCATCCACACTGAAGCTTTCTTT
TRBJ2-3 | TRBV7-9 | TRBD2 | - | CASRKSRGAGTDTQYF | TGTGCCAGCAGGAAATCGCGGGGGGCCGGCACAGATACGCAGTATTTT
TRBJ2-5 | TRBV4-3 | TRBD2 | many | CASSQVFGLAGGQQETQYF | TGCGCCAGCAGCCAAGTTTTTGGGCTAGCGGGGGGTCAACAAGAGACCCAGTACTTC
TRBJ2-4 | TRBV28 | TRBD1 | - | CASRGTAIENF | TGTGCCAGCAGGGGGACAGCGATTGAGAACTTC
TRBJ1-6 | TRBV20-1 | - | many | CSATRQSYNSPLHF | TGCAGTGCCACCAGACAGAGCTATAATTCACCCCTCCACTTT
TRBJ2-2 | TRBV27 | - | many | CASSLNGHGELFF | TGTGCCAGCAGTTTAAATGGGCACGGGGAGCTGTTTTTT
TRBJ2-5 | TRBV20-1 | - | few | CSARGLVVETQYF | TGCAGTGCTAGGGGTCTAGTGGTAGAGACCCAGTACTTC
TRBJ1-2 | TRBV6-5 | TRBD1 | - | CASRGQGDYCYTF | TGTGCCAGCAGGGGACAGGGAGACTATTGCTACACCTTC
TRBJ2-7 | TRBV7-9 | TRBD1 | few | CASSSTGTGYEQYF | TGTGCCAGCAGTTCAACCGGGACAGGCTACGAGCAGTACTTC
TRBJ1-6 | TRBV4-3 | - | few | CASSQVGGASSYNSPLHF | TGCGCCAGCAGCCAAGTCGGGGGGGCGAGCTCCTATAATTCACCCCTCCACTTT
TRBJ2-5 | TRBV5-1 | TRBD1 | - | CASSRDRGHEFQETQYF | TGCGCCAGCAGCCGAGACAGGGGCCACGAGTTCCAAGAGACCCAGTACTTC
TRBJ1-6 | TRBV5-4 | - | few | CASRVVGDSPLHF | TGTGCCAGCAGGGTAGTAGGGGATTCACCCCTCCACTTT
TRBJ1-6 | TRBV7-2 | - | few | CASSPDGDSPLHF | TGTGCCAGCAGCCCGGACGGGGATTCACCCCTCCACTTT
TRBJ2-4 | TRBV12-5 | - | - | CASGLVLGRLAKNIQYF | TGTGCTAGTGGTTTGGTACTCGGCAGACTAGCCAAAAACATTCAGTACTTC
TRBJ2-1 | TRBV4-1 | TRBD1 | - | CASSRAPTGELINEQFF | TGCGCCAGCAGCCGAGCCCCGACAGGGGAACTCATCAATGAGCAGTTCTTC
TRBJ1-5 | TRBV7-6 | TRBD1 | - | CASSPQGGGNQPQHF | TGTGCCAGCAGCCCACAGGGGGGGGGCAATCAGCCCCAGCATTTT
TRBJ1-5 | TRBV12-3/TRBV12-4 | - | few | CASRPDSLGQPQHF | TGTGCCAGCAGACCCGACAGTCTCGGTCAGCCCCAGCATTTT
TRBJ2-3 | TRBV20-1 | TRBD2 | few | CSASSGGEDTQYF | TGCAGTGCTAGCTCTGGGGGGGAGGATACGCAGTATTTT
TRBJ1-2 | TRBV7-6 | - | once | CASSFGTSRDGYTF | TGTGCCAGCAGCTTCGGGACATCGCGGGATGGCTACACCTTC
TRBJ2-4 | TRBV7-3 | TRBD1 | - | CASSLGTANGIQYF | TGTGCCAGCAGCCTAGGGACAGCCAACGGCATTCAGTACTTC
TRBJ2-7 | TRBV7-3 | - | - | CASSSDRSYEQYF | TGTGCCAGCAGCTCAGACAGATCCTACGAGCAGTACTTC
TRBJ1-5 | TRBV5-8 | - | many | CASSLWRLAAANQPQHF | TGTGCCAGCAGCTTGTGGCGACTGGCGGCGGCTAATCAGCCCCAGCATTTT
TRBJ2-6 | TRBV11-2 | - | few | CASSHTSPRNVLTF | TGTGCCAGCAGTCACACCTCCCCCCGCAACGTCCTGACTTTC
TRBJ2-3 | TRBV5-4 | - | - | CASSLSPEDTQYF | TGTGCCAGCAGCTTGTCACCAGAAGATACGCAGTATTTT
TRBJ1-4 | TRBV7-8 | - | few | CASSAGNYEKLFF | TGTGCCAGCAGCGCTGGCAATTATGAAAAACTGTTTTTT
TRBJ2-7 | TRBV4-1 | - | many | CASRPLVGEQYF | TGCGCCAGCAGGCCCCTCGTCGGCGAGCAGTACTTC
TRBJ1-5 | TRBV7-2 | - | - | CASSLDRIQPQHF | TGTGCCAGCAGCTTAGATCGGATTCAGCCCCAGCATTTT
TRBJ2-1 | TRBV18 | - | - | CASSRPGAGKGNEQFF | TGTGCCAGCTCACGACCGGGGGCAGGGAAGGGCAATGAGCAGTTCTTC
TRBJ1-3 | TRBV6-5 | - | few | CASSYGAFPGNTIYF | TGTGCCAGCAGTTACGGGGCGTTCCCTGGAAACACCATATATTTT
TRBJ1-2 | TRBV28 | - | few | CASSLALQAYGYTF | TGTGCCAGCAGTTTGGCCCTCCAAGCGTACGGCTACACCTTC
TRBJ2-1 | TRBV20-1 | TRBD2 | - | CSAREAGGSYNEQFF | TGCAGTGCTAGAGAGGCGGGGGGCAGCTACAATGAGCAGTTCTTC
TRBJ2-2 | TRBV6-5 | TRBD2 | many | CASSRLGLAVNTGELFF | TGTGCCAGCAGTCGACTTGGACTAGCGGTCAACACCGGGGAGCTGTTTTTT
TRBJ1-5 | TRBV7-8 | - | - | CASTARRGVEQPQHF | TGTGCCAGCACCGCCCGGCGGGGTGTTGAGCAGCCCCAGCATTTT
TRBJ2-5 | TRBV27 | TRBD2 | - | CASSPGLAGGYWETQYF | TGTGCCAGCAGTCCCGGACTAGCGGGGGGATACTGGGAGACCCAGTACTTC
TRBJ2-1 | TRBV7-2 | TRBD2 | few | CASSFKIWTSGRYNEQFF | TGTGCCAGCAGCTTCAAAATATGGACTAGCGGGAGATACAATGAGCAGTTCTTC
TRBJ1-4 | TRBV5-1 | - | few | CASSLFSGSNEKLFF | TGCGCCAGCAGTCTTTTCTCCGGAAGTAATGAAAAACTGTTTTTT
TRBJ2-2 | TRBV12-3/TRBV12-4 | - | few | CASSFRTGGELFF | TGTGCCAGCAGTTTCCGAACGGGGGGGGAGCTGTTTTTT
TRBJ2-7 | TRBV7-7 | TRBD1 | few | CASSLGTGETYEQYF | TGTGCCAGCAGCCTCGGGACAGGTGAGACCTACGAGCAGTACTTC
TRBJ2-4 | TRBV5-1 | - | few | CASAAGGENIQYF | TGCGCCAGCGCCGCAGGGGGGGAGAACATTCAGTACTTC
TRBJ2-7 | TRBV5-1 | TRBD2 | - | CASSGTPGGEQYF | TGCGCCAGCAGCGGGACTCCGGGAGGCGAGCAGTACTTC
TRBJ2-3 | TRBV7-2 | - | - | CASSSGGRSTDTQYF | TGTGCCAGCAGCTCGGGGGGCCGGAGCACAGATACGCAGTATTTT
TRBJ2-1 | TRBV20-1 | TRBD2 | few | CSARKRGFSYNEQFF | TGCAGTGCTAGAAAGCGGGGGTTCTCCTACAATGAGCAGTTCTTC